The 9 T cell receptor beta chains presented below share a single source sample, sequenced in a study of shared clonotypes between healthy human individuals. Assay: immunoSEQ multiplex PCR; the TCRdb copy retains only in-frame clones and omits some. The data show millions of clones, with over 90% seen just once and 0.39% held by the top ten. The sample consisted of naive CD4+ T cells from PBMCs. Subset specified: CD45RA+ positively selected. These receptors came from a man between 18 and 29 years old in good health. Some clones in this sample may be carry-over from other donors' samples.

V gene TRBV5-4 combines with J gene TRBJ2-5, with D hard to call. Trimming left V 5 bases short and J 3 bases short, with 11 bases between. Germline V lookup: CDR1 SGHNT, CDR2 YYREEE (reference sequence). The CDR3 has 13 residues. This CDR3 is CASSSGPKETQYF. CDR3 coding DNA: TGTGCCAGCAGTTCGGGCCCGAAAGAGACCCAGTACTTC. Together with reference TRBV5-4 and TRBJ2-5, the CDR3 gives the full variable domain: ETGVTQSPTHLIKTRGQQVTLRCSSQSGHNTVSWYQQALGQGPQFIFQYYREEENGRGNFPPRFSGLQFPNYSSELNVNALELDDSALYLCASSSGPKETQYFGPGTRLLVL.

The gene calls are TRBV27 and TRBJ1-4; maybe TRBD1 (6 bases). CDR1 MNHEY and CDR2 SMNVEV come from the germline V gene (reference sequence). V dropped 0 bases and J dropped 2 bases, with 13 bases sitting between them. The CDR3 contains 17 residues. CDR3 sequence: CASSLSVRGGTNEKLFF. The CDR3 DNA follows: TGTGCCAGCAGTTTATCGGTTCGGGGGGGCACTAATGAAAAACTGTTTTTT.

The V call is TRBV10-3, the J call TRBJ2-3; 7 bases line up with TRBD2. Germline V lookup: CDR1 ENHRY, CDR2 SYGVKD. The CDR3 sequence is 20 residues long. After removal of 3 bases from V and 5 bases from J, the junction contained 23 bases not matched to a gene. The CDR3, as DNA: TGTGCCATCAGTGATCCCTCATATGGCGGGAGTGGGAGAGAGATAGATACGCAGTATTTT. Its translation: CAISDPSYGGSGREIDTQYF.

The chain carries TRBV11-3 and TRBJ2-3; 15 positions match TRBD2. The V gene end was trimmed by 5 bases and the J gene end by 6 bases; junction bases not matched to a gene: 6. This CDR3 contains 16 residues. Looked up from germline, CDR1 is SGHNT and CDR2 is YENEEA. The CDR3: CASSAGLAGGYDTQYF. Written as DNA, the CDR3 is TGTGCCAGCAGCGCCGGACTAGCGGGAGGGTACGATACGCAGTATTTT.

This rearrangement joins TRBV2 to TRBJ2-6, with D possibly being TRBD2 (5 bases). Germline CDR1 and CDR2: SNHLY and FYNNEI. The CDR3 is made up of 15 amino acids. V gave up 7 bases and J gave up 10 bases, with 20 bases separating them. The CDR3 sequence: CASTTESGRTNVLTF. CDR3 coding DNA: TGTGCCAGCACTACTGAGAGCGGACGGACTAACGTCCTGACTTTC.

This chain connects TRBV5-1 to TRBJ2-6; no reliable D call. CDR3 length equals 16 residues. From germline, CDR1 is SGHRS and CDR2 YFSETQ. With 2 bases removed from V and 1 base from J, the gap between germline ends came to 10 bases. The CDR3 spells CASSLPVSSGANVLTF. The CDR3 nucleotides are TGCGCCAGCAGCTTACCCGTCTCATCTGGGGCCAACGTCCTGACTTTC. Full variable domain (missing parts from reference TRBV5-1 and TRBJ2-6): KAGVTQTPRYLIKTRGQQVTLSCSPISGHRSVSWYQQTPGQGLQFLFEYFSETQRNKGNFPGRFSGRQFSNSRSEMNVSTLELGDSALYLCASSLPVSSGANVLTFGAGSRLTVL.

The CDR3 sequence is CASSPDSLSRAFF. The CDR3 DNA follows: TGTGCCAGCAGTCCGGACAGTTTAAGCCGGGCTTTCTTT. The V gene is TRBV2, the J gene TRBJ1-1; possibly TRBD1 for D (6 bases). This CDR3 comprises 13 residues. The V end lost 5 bases, the J end lost 11 bases, and 18 bases lay between the germline ends. Germline V gene lookup returns CDR1 SNHLY and CDR2 FYNNEI.

This chain connects TRBV18 to TRBJ2-2; D is uncertain. This CDR3 comprises 13 residues. Per the germline V gene, CDR1 is KGHSH and CDR2 is LQKENI. V was cut by 4 bases and J by 8 bases, with 11 bases left in between. CDR3 sequence (DNA): TGTGCCAGCTCACTCATACCGGATGGGGAGCTGTTTTTT. Translation gives CASSLIPDGELFF.

The chain couples TRBV28 to TRBJ1-2, with TRBD1 matching 8 bases. This CDR3 is 14 amino acids long. Germline CDR1 MDHEN, CDR2 SYDVKM. With V trimmed by 6 bases and J by 5 bases, 8 bases remained unmatched. The CDR3 DNA reads as TGTGCCAGCAGGAAAACCGGGACAGGTTATGGCTACACCTTC. Translated: CASRKTGTGYGYTF.